The 19 T cell receptor beta chains listed next were all sequenced from one sample in a study of T-cell reconstitution after alpha-beta-depleted transplantation in children. Unique molecular identifiers were incorporated when the TCRbeta library was constructed. In TCRdb, the PCR reads were re-called with MiXCR into one record per CDR3 protein. The table records around 450,000 distinct CDR3 sequences, 15% to 20% of them present only once. Specimen: PBMCs, mostly from graft donor cells, collected 360 days after TCRalphabeta/CD19-depleted stem cell transplant. The receptors shown here come from a boy less than two years old who had a stem cell transplant for Wiskott-Aldrich syndrome, so the T cells may come from the graft donor.

This sequence joins TRBV5-1 and TRBJ2-5, with D perhaps matching TRBD1 or TRBD2 (5 bases each). The germline V gene has CDR1 SGHRS and CDR2 YFSETQ. The CDR3 spans 14 residues. V gave up 3 bases and J gave up 5 bases, with 14 bases separating them. CDR3 residues: CASSWGTPQETQYF. Here the CDR3 DNA reads TGCGCCAGCAGCTGGGGGACGCCACAGGAGACCCAGTACTTC.

The rearrangement uses TRBV27 and TRBJ2-1; TRBD2 might be the D (6 bases). The germline gives CDR1 MNHEY, CDR2 SMNVEV (reference sequence). Deletions cut 4 bases from V and 2 bases from J, with 12 bases between. This CDR3 comprises 15 residues. CDR3 in DNA: TGTGCCAGCAGTTCCCGGAGGGAGGCCTACAATGAGCAGTTCTTC. Amino acids: CASSSRREAYNEQFF.

There are a few counts of this clonotype. The genes are TRBV12-3 or TRBV12-4 and TRBJ2-7; a weak D match, TRBD1 (6 bases). The CDR3 runs to 15 residues. Trimming pared 6 bases from V and 1 base from J, leaving 16 bases between. The CDR3: CASRNYRVGSYEQYF. The DNA for the CDR3 is TGTGCCAGCAGAAATTACAGGGTAGGGTCCTACGAGCAGTACTTC.

The J gene is TRBJ2-4, the V gene TRBV27; D is uncertain. The CDR3 sequence is 13 residues long. Deletions cut 6 bases from V and 8 bases from J, with 14 bases between. Germline CDR1 is MNHEY and CDR2 is SMNVEV (reference sequence). CDR3 loop: CASSLGSRDIQYF. The CDR3 DNA follows: TGTGCCAGCAGCCTAGGATCCCGGGACATTCAGTACTTC.

This clonotype was observed a few times. J is TRBJ2-3 and V is TRBV7-9; D perhaps matches TRBD1 (5 bases). V shed 2 bases and J shed 2 bases, with 17 bases lying between them. CDR3 size: 17 residues. Germline V lookup: CDR1 SEHNR, CDR2 FQNEAQ (reference sequence). The CDR3 DNA is TGTGCCAGCAGCTTAATTGGACACTCCCGGATCACAGATACGCAGTATTTT. Amino acids: CASSLIGHSRITDTQYF.

This clonotype was seen a handful of times. The rearrangement uses TRBV5-1 and TRBJ2-7; 7 bases match TRBD2. CDR1 and CDR2 (germline): SGHRS, YFSETQ. Trimming cost V 5 bases and J 6 bases; bases outside gene matches: 5. The CDR3 extends over 12 amino acids. Here the CDR3 DNA reads TGCGCCAGCAGGGGAGGGGACCTCGAGCAGTACTTC. Protein sequence: CASRGGDLEQYF.

The CDR3 region is CASSLGLLQADTQYF. CDR3 nucleotide sequence: TGCGCCAGCAGCCTCGGACTGCTGCAAGCAGATACGCAGTATTTT. The chain links TRBV5-1 to TRBJ2-3, with D possibly matching TRBD2 (5 bases). The CDR3 totals 15 residues. With 4 bases removed from V and 4 bases from J, the gap between germline ends came to 16 bases. Germline loops: CDR1 SGHRS, CDR2 YFSETQ. Full variable domain (outside the CDR3, taken from reference TRBV5-1 and TRBJ2-3): KAGVTQTPRYLIKTRGQQVTLSCSPISGHRSVSWYQQTPGQGLQFLFEYFSETQRNKGNFPGRFSGRQFSNSRSEMNVSTLELGDSALYLCASSLGLLQADTQYFGPGTRLTVL.

This clonotype appeared many times. This chain connects TRBV7-9 to TRBJ2-3; D gene uncertain. The germline CDR1 and CDR2 sequences are SEHNR and FQNEAQ (reference sequence). Trimming cost V 2 bases and J 4 bases, with 13 bases left between them. This CDR3 spans 15 amino acids. In DNA form, the CDR3 reads TGTGCCAGCAGCTTACATCCCACATTCCCAGATACGCAGTATTTT. Translated: CASSLHPTFPDTQYF.

The rearrangement uses TRBV5-8 and TRBJ1-4; TRBD1 might be the D (5 bases). Germline assignment: CDR1 SGHTS and CDR2 YDEGEE. CDR3 length: 14 amino acids. With 3 bases removed from V and 6 bases from J, the gap between germline ends came to 12 bases. DNA of the CDR3: TGTGCCAGCAGCTCAGTTTTGACAGATGAAAAACTGTTTTTT. Translated: CASSSVLTDEKLFF.

The V gene is TRBV9, the J gene TRBJ2-2; 7 nucleotides align to TRBD2. After removal of 4 bases from V and 1 base from J, the junction contained 4 bases not matched to a gene. Germline CDR1 and CDR2: SGDLS and YYNGEE. CDR3 size: 15 residues. CDR3 sequence (DNA): TGTGCCAGCAGCCCGAGCGGGGAGAACACCGGGGAGCTGTTTTTT. Translating gives CASSPSGENTGELFF.

The rearrangement joins TRBV2 to TRBJ2-7; D gene unclear. The germline V and J ends were trimmed by 6 bases and 6 bases, with 9 bases remaining between them. Germline V CDR1 and CDR2: SNHLY, FYNNEI. This CDR3 region has 11 residues. The DNA of the CDR3 is TGTGCCAGCAGGACCTTTTTCGAGCAGTACTTC. Translated: CASRTFFEQYF. Full variable domain (missing parts from reference TRBV2 and TRBJ2-7): EPEVTQTPSHQVTQMGQEVILRCVPISNHLYFYWYRQILGQKVEFLVSFYNNEISEKSEIFDDQFSVERPDGSNFTLKIRSTKLEDSAMYFCASRTFFEQYFGPGTRLTVT.

This clonotype was detected only a few times. This rearrangement joins TRBV12-3 or TRBV12-4 to TRBJ2-2; perhaps TRBD2 as D (5 bases). Trimming took off 5 bases at V and 9 bases at J, with 13 bases between the two ends. The CDR3 covers 13 residues. The CDR3 spells CASSPSGGRELFF. In DNA, the CDR3 is TGTGCCAGCAGTCCCTCCGGAGGCCGGGAGCTGTTTTTT.

This clonotype was seen a few times. The rearrangement links TRBV5-1 to TRBJ2-1, with TRBD2 as a possible D gene (6 bases). V lost 3 bases and J 7 bases, leaving 17 bases between the germline ends. Germline CDR1 reads SGHRS; CDR2 reads YFSETQ. The CDR3 is 15 amino acids. The DNA for the CDR3 is TGCGCCAGCAGCTCCGGACCCAGGGAGGTAAATGAGCAGTTCTTC. Its translation: CASSSGPREVNEQFF.

This clonotype was recorded a few times. V gene TRBV5-6 combines with J gene TRBJ2-5, with D perhaps TRBD1 (6 bases). This CDR3 region has 15 residues. The V gene lost 6 bases and the J gene lost 5 bases, with 20 bases spanning the gap. The germline gives CDR1 SGHDT, CDR2 YYEEEE. The CDR3 reads CASTRLTGREETQYF. CDR3 coding DNA: TGTGCCAGCACCCGCCTTACAGGGAGAGAGGAGACCCAGTACTTC.

The chain joins TRBV4-1 to TRBJ2-2, with a possible D match to TRBD1 (5 bases). This CDR3 spans 18 amino acids. Trimming took off 0 bases at V and 1 base at J, with 15 bases between the two ends. Germline CDR1 is MGHRA and CDR2 is YSYEKL. This CDR3 reads CASSQESYRQGNTGELFF. The CDR3 bases are TGCGCCAGCAGCCAAGAATCCTATCGGCAGGGGAACACCGGGGAGCTGTTTTTT.

This clonotype has only a few counts. This chain uses TRBV5-1 with TRBJ2-6, with TRBD1 as a possible D gene (6 bases). The germline V and J ends were trimmed by 3 bases and 0 bases, with 13 bases remaining between them. The CDR3 runs to 17 residues. Germline V lookup: CDR1 SGHRS, CDR2 YFSETQ. The CDR3 region is CASSYRAPFSGANVLTF. CDR3 DNA: TGCGCCAGCAGCTACAGGGCGCCTTTCTCTGGGGCCAACGTCCTGACTTTC.

V gene TRBV12-3 or TRBV12-4 combines with J gene TRBJ1-2, with unresolved D. Trimming cost V 1 base and J 5 bases, with 8 bases left between them. The CDR3 has 13 residues. CDR3 nucleotides: TGTGCCAGCAGTTTAGAACCAGAGTATGGCTACACCTTC. Amino acid sequence: CASSLEPEYGYTF.

This clonotype was found a few times. The CDR3: CASSLEFRTGGYEQFF. The DNA of the CDR3 is TGCGCCAGCAGCTTGGAATTTAGGACAGGGGGATATGAGCAGTTCTTC. The V call is TRBV5-1, the J call TRBJ2-1; 10 bases are a match to TRBD1. The CDR3 loop spans 16 amino acids. Germline V gene lookup returns CDR1 SGHRS and CDR2 YFSETQ. V shed 0 bases, J shed 8 bases, and the junction held 8 bases outside the gene matches.

Only a few counts were recorded for this clonotype. The chain uses TRBV14 and TRBJ2-5, with TRBD2 matching over 12 bases. V shed 1 base and J 5 bases; nucleotides not matched to a gene: 14. CDR3 length: 19 residues. Looked up from germline, CDR1 is SGHDN and CDR2 is FVKESK. The CDR3 spells CASSQGPGLAGSGRETQYF. Written as DNA, the CDR3 is TGTGCCAGCAGCCAAGGACCGGGACTAGCGGGTTCCGGCAGGGAGACCCAGTACTTC.